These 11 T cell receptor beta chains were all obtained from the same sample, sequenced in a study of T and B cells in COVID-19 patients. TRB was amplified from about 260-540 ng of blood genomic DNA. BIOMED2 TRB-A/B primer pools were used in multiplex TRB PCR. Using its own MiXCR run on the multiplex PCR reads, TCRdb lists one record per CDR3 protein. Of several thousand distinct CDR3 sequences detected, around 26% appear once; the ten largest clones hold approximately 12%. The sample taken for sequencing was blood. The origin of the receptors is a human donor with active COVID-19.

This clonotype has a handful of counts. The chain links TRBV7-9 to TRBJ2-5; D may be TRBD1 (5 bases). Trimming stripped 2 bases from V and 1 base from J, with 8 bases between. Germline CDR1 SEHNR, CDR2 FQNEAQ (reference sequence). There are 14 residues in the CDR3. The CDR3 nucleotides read TGTGCCAGCAGCTTACTTAGGGGCCAAGAGACCCAGTACTTC. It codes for CASSLLRGQETQYF.

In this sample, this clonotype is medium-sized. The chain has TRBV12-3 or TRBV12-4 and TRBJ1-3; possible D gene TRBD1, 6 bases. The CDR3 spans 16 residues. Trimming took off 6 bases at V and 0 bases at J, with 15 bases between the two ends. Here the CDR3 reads CASRRQGLSSGNTIYF. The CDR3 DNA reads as TGTGCCAGCAGGAGGCAGGGGTTGAGCTCTGGAAACACCATATATTTT.

CDR3 residues: CSGTGGETQYF. The CDR3 DNA reads TGCAGCGGGACAGGGGGGGAGACCCAGTACTTC. The chain carries TRBV29-1 and TRBJ2-5, with 10 bases identical to TRBD1. The CDR3 runs to 11 residues. V dropped 7 bases and J dropped 5; count of bases not matched to a gene: 1. Germline CDR1 and CDR2: SQVTM and ANQGSEA.

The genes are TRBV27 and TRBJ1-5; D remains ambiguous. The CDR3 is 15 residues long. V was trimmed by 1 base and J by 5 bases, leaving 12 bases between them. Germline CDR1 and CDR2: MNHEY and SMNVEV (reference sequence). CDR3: CASSLFGETYQPQHF. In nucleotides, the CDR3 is TGTGCCAGCAGTTTATTTGGGGAAACCTATCAGCCCCAGCATTTT.

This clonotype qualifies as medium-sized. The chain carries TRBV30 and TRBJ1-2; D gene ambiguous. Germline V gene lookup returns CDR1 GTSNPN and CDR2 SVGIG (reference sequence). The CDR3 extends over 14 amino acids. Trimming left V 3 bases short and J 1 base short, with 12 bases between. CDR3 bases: TGTGCCTGGAGCCGCCCACCTCATAACTATGGCTACACCTTC. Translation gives CAWSRPPHNYGYTF.

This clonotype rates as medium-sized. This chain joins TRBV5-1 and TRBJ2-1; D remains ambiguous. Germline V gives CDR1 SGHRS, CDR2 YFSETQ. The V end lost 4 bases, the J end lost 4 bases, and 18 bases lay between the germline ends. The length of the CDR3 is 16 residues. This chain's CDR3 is CASSVAAGGLYNEQFF. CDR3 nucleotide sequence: TGCGCCAGCAGCGTCGCGGCTGGCGGCTTATACAATGAGCAGTTCTTC.

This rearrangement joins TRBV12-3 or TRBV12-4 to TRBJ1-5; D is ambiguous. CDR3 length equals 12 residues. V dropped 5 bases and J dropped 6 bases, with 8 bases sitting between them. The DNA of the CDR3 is TGTGCCAGCAGTCTTAGGCTTCAGCCCCAGCATTTT. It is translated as CASSLRLQPQHF.

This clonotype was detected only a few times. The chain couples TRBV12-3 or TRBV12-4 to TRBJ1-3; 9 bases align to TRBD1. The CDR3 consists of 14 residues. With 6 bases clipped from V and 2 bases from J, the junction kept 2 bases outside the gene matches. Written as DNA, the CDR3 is TGTGCCAGCAGACGGACAGGGGCTGGAAACACCATATATTTT. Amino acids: CASRRTGAGNTIYF.

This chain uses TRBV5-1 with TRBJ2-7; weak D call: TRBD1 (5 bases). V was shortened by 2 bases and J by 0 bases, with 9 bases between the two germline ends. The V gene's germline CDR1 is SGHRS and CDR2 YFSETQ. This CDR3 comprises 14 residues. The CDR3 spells CASSFSGNSYEQYF. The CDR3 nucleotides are TGCGCCAGCAGCTTCTCAGGGAACTCCTACGAGCAGTACTTC.

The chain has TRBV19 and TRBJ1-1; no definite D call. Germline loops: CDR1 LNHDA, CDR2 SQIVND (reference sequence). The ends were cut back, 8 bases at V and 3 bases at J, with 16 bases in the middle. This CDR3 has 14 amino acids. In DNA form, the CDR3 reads TGTGCCAGTCCCCGCACCCGGGAGTACACTGAAGCTTTCTTT. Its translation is CASPRTREYTEAFF.

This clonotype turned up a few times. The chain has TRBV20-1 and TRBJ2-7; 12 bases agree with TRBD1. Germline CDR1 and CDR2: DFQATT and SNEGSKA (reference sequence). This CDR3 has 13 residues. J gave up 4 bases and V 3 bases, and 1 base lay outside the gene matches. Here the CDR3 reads CSARGQGAYEQYF. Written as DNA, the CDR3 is TGCAGTGCTAGGGGACAGGGGGCGTACGAGCAGTACTTC.